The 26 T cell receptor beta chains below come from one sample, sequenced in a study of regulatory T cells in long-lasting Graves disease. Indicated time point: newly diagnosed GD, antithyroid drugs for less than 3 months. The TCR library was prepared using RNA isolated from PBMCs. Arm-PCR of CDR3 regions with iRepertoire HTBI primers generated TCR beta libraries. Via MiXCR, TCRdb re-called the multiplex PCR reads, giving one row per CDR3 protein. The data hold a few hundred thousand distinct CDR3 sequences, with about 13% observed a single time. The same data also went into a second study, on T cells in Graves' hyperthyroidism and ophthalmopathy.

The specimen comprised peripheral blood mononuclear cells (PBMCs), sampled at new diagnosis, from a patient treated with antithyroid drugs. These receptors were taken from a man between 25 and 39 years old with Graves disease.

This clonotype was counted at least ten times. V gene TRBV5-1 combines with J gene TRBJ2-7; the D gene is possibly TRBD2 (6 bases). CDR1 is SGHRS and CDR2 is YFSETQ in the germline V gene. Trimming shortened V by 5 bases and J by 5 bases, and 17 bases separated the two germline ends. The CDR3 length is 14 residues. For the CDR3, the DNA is TGCGCCAGCAGGCGGGGACGAGGGTTCGACGAGCAGTACTTC. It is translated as CASRRGRGFDEQYF.

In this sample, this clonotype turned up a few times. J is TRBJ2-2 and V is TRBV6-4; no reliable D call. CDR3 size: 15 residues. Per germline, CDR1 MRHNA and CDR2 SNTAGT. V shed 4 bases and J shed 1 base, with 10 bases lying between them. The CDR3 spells CASSGTFQNTGELFF. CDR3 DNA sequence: TGTGCCAGCAGTGGAACTTTTCAGAACACCGGGGAGCTGTTTTTT.

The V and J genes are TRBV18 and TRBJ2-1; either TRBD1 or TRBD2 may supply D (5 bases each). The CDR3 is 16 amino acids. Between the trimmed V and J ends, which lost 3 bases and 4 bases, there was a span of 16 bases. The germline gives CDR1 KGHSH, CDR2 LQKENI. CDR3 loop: CASSPPGPTGYNEQFF. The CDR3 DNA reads TGTGCCAGCTCACCCCCGGGGCCGACCGGGTACAATGAGCAGTTCTTC.

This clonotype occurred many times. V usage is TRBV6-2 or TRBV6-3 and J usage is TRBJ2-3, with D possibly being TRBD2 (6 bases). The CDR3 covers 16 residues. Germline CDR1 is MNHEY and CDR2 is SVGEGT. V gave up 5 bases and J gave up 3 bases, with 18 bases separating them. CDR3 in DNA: TGTGCCAGCAGTGGTTGGACTGGGAGGACGACAGATACGCAGTATTTT. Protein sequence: CASSGWTGRTTDTQYF.

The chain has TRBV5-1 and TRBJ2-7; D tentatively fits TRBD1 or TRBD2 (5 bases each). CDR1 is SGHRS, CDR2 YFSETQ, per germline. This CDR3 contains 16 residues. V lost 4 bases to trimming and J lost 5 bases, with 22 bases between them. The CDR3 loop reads CASSLRVTETTHEQYF. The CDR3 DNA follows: TGCGCCAGCAGCCTGCGGGTGACAGAGACGACCCACGAGCAGTACTTC.

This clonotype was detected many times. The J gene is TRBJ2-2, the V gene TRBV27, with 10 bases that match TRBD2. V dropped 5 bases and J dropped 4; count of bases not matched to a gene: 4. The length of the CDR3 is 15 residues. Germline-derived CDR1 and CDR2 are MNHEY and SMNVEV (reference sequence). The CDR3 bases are TGTGCCAGCAGTCTTAGCGGGAGGACCACCGGGGAGCTGTTTTTT. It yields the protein CASSLSGRTTGELFF.

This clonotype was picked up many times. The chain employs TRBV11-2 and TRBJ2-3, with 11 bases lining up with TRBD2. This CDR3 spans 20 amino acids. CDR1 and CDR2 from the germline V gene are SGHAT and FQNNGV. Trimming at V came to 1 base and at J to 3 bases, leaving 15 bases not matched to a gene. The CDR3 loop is CASSLGGGLTSGAQTDTQYF. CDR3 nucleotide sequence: TGTGCCAGCAGCTTAGGAGGGGGTTTGACTAGCGGGGCCCAAACAGATACGCAGTATTTT.

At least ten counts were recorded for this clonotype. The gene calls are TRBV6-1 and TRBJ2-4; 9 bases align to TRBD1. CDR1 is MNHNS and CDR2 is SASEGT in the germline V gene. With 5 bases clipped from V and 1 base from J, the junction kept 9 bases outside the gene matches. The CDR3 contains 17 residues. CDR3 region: CASSPGQGSLAKNIQYF. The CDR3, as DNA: TGTGCCAGCAGTCCGGGACAGGGTTCGTTGGCCAAAAACATTCAGTACTTC.

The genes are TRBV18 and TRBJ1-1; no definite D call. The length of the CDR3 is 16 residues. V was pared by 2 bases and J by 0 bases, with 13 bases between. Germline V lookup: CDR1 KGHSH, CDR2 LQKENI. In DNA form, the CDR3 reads TGTGCCAGCTCACCATCAGTTGGCAGGCTGAACACTGAAGCTTTCTTT. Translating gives CASSPSVGRLNTEAFF.

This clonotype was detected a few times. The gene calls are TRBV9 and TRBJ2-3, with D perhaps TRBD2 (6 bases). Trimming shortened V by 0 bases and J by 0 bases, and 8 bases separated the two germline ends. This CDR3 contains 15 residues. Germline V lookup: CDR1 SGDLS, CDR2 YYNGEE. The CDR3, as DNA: TGTGCCAGCAGCGTAGGGGACTCTAGCACAGATACGCAGTATTTT. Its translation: CASSVGDSSTDTQYF.

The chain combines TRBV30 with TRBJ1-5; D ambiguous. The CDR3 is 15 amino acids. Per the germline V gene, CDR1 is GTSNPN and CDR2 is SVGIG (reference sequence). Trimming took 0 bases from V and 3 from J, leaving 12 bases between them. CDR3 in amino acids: CAWSVRAGNNQPQHF. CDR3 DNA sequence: TGTGCCTGGAGTGTAAGAGCTGGGAACAATCAGCCCCAGCATTTT.

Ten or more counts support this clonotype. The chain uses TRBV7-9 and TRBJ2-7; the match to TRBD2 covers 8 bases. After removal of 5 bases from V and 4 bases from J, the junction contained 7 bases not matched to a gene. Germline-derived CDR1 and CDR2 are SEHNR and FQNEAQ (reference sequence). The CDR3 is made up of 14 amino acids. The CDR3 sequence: CASSESGRRYEQYF. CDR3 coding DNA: TGTGCCAGCAGCGAGAGCGGGAGAAGGTACGAGCAGTACTTC.

CDR3 region: CASSFGTSVSYEQYF. The CDR3, as DNA: TGTGCCAGCAGCTTTGGGACTAGCGTCTCCTACGAGCAGTACTTC. The chain has TRBV7-2 and TRBJ2-7, with TRBD2 matching 10 bases. V was clipped by 3 bases and J by 0 bases; unmatched bases: 2. The CDR3 spans 15 residues. The V gene's germline CDR1 is SGHTA and CDR2 FQGNSA.

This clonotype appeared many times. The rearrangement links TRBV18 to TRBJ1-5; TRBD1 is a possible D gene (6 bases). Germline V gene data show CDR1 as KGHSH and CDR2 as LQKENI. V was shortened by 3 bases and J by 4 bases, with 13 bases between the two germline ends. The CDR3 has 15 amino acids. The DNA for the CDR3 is TGTGCCAGCTCACCGGAGACAGGCCCAAATCAGCCCCAGCATTTT. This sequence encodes CASSPETGPNQPQHF.

Here the CDR3 reads CASSQVGTSAWQFF. In nucleotides, the CDR3 is TGTGCCAGCAGCCAAGTGGGGACAAGCGCCTGGCAGTTCTTC. The chain carries TRBV3-1 and TRBJ2-1; a possible D gene is TRBD1 (6 bases). V was clipped by 1 base and J by 12 bases, with 16 bases between them. Germline V CDR1 and CDR2: LGHDT, YNNKEL (reference sequence). The CDR3 has 14 residues.

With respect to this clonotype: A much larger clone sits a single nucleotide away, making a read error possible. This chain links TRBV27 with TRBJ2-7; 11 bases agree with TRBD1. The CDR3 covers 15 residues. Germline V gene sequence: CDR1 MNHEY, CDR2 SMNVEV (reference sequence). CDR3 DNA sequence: TGTGCCAGCGCCACCGAGGGGACAGGGGGTTACGAGCAGTGCTTC. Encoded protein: CASATEGTGGYEQCF.

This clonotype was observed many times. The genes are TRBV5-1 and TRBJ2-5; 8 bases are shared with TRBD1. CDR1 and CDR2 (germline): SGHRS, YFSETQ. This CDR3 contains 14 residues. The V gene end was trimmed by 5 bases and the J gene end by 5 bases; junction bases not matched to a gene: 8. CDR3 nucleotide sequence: TGCGCCAGCAGTACAGGGGGAACTAGGGAGACCCAGTACTTC. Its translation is CASSTGGTRETQYF.

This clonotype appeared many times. CDR3 residues: CATSTSGTYNEQFF. The CDR3 nucleotides read TGTGCCACCTCGACTAGCGGGACCTACAATGAGCAGTTCTTC. The J gene is TRBJ2-1, the V gene TRBV2, with 11 bases lining up with TRBD2. The germline V gene encodes CDR1 SNHLY and CDR2 FYNNEI. The V gene end was trimmed by 10 bases and the J gene end by 2 bases; junction bases not matched to a gene: 4. This CDR3 spans 14 amino acids.

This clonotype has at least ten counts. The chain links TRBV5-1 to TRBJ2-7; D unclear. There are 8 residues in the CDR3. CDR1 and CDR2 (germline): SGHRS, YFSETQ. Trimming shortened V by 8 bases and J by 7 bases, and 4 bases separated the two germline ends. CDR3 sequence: CARAEQYF. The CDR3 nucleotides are TGCGCCAGGGCGGAGCAGTACTTC.

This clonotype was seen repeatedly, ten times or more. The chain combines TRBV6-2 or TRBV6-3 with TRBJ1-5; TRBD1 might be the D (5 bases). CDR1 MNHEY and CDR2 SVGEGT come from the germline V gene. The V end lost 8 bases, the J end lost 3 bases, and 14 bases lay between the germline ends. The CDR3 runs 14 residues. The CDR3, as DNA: TGTGCCAGCGCGGGGGGGACCGACAATCAGCCCCAGCATTTT. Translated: CASAGGTDNQPQHF.

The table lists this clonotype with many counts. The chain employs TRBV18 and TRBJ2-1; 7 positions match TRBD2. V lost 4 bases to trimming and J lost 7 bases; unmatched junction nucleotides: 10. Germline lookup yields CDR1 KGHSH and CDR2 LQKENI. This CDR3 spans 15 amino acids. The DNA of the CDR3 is TGTGCCAGCTCACAGAAGGGGATAGCGGGTAATGAGCAGTTCTTC. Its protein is CASSQKGIAGNEQFF.

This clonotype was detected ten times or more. The CDR3: CASSEFYGYTF. CDR3 sequence (DNA): TGTGCCAGCAGTGAATTCTATGGCTACACCTTC. The V gene is TRBV6-1, the J gene TRBJ1-2; no reliable D call. Trimming cost V 2 bases and J 4 bases, with 2 bases left between them. This CDR3 has 11 residues. Germline CDR1 is MNHNS and CDR2 is SASEGT.

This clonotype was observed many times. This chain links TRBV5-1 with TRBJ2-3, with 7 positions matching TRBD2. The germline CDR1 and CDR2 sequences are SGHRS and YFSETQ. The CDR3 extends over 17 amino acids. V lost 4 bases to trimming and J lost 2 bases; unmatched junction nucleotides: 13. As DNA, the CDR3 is TGCGCCAGCAGCCTCCTTCAACTAGCGACCCCCACAGATACGCAGTATTTT. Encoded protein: CASSLLQLATPTDTQYF. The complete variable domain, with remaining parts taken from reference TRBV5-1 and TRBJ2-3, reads KAGVTQTPRYLIKTRGQQVTLSCSPISGHRSVSWYQQTPGQGLQFLFEYFSETQRNKGNFPGRFSGRQFSNSRSEMNVSTLELGDSALYLCASSLLQLATPTDTQYFGPGTRLTVL.

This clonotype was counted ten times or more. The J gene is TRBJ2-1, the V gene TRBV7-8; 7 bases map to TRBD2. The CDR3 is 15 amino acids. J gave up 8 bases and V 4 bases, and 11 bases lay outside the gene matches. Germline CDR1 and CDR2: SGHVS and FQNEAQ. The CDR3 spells CASSSRRERGDEQFF. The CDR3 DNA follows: TGTGCCAGCAGCTCCCGGCGGGAGCGAGGGGATGAGCAGTTCTTC.

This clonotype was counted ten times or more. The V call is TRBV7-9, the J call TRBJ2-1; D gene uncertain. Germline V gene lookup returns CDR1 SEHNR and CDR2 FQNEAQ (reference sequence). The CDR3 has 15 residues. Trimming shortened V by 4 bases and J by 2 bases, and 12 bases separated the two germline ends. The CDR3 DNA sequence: TGTGCCAGCAGCTCCCACTCCCGTACCTACAATGAGCAGTTCTTC. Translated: CASSSHSRTYNEQFF.

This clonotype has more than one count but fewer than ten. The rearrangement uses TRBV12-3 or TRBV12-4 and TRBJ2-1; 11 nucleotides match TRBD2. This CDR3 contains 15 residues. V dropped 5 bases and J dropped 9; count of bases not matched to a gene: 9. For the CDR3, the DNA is TGTGCCAGCAGTGCAATAGCGGGAGGGGTCACTGAGCAGTTCTTC. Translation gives CASSAIAGGVTEQFF.